This T cell receptor beta chain was captured in a study of cytomegalovirus exposure and HLA in healthy donors. Regarding the study as a whole: Equally common other TCR beta chains were less clonally expanded than HLA-associated ones, a later analysis found. What TCR beta sequences reportedly achieved was accurate prediction of HLA-A and HLA-B alleles in most subjects.

Note on this clone: Its cognate antigen is unknown.

Primers: 60 Vbeta forward and 13 Jbeta reverse. Data came from immunoSEQ multiplex PCR; TCRdb stores just in-frame clones and leaves some out. Of about 160,000 clones in the sample, roughly 71% were seen once. What was sequenced was PBMCs. The TCR was taken from a woman between 45 and 65 years old in good health and CMV-seropositive.

The CDR3 region is CASSYSSSDQPQHF. The CDR3 DNA reads as TGTGCCAGCAGTTACTCGTCTAGTGATCAGCCCCAGCATTTT. The V and J genes are TRBV6-5 and TRBJ1-5, with unresolved D. This CDR3 region has 14 residues. The germline CDR1 and CDR2 sequences are MNHEY and SVGAGI. V was cut by 0 bases and J by 5 bases, with 8 bases left in between.